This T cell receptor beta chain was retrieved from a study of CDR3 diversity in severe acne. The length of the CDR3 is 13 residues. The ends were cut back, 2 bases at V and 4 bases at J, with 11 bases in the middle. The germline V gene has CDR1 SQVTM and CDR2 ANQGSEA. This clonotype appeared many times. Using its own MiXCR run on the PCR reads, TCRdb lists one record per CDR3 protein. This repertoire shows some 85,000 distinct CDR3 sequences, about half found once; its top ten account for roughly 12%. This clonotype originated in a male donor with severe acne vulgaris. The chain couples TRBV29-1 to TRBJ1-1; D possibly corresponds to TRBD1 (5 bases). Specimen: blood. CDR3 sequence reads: CSVESGRRTEAFF. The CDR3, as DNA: TGCAGCGTTGAATCAGGGCGCCGCACTGAAGCTTTCTTT.